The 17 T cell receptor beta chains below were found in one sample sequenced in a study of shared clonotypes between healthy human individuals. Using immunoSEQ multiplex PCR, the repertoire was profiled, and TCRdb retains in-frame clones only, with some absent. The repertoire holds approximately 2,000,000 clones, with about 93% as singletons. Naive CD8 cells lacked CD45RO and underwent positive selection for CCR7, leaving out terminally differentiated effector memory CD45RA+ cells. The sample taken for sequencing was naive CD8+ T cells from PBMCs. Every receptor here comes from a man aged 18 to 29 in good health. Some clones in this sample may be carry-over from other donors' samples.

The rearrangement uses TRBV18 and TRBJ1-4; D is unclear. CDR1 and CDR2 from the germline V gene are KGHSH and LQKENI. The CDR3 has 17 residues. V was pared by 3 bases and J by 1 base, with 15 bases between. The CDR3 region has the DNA TGTGCCAGCTCACCCCCGCGCCTGGCGGGAACTAATGAAAAACTGTTTTTT. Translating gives CASSPPRLAGTNEKLFF.

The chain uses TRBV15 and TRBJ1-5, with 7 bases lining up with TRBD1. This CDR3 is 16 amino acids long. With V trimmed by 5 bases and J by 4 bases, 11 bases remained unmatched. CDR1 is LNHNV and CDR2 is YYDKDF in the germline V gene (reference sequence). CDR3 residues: CATSLTTGVWNQPQHF. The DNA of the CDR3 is TGTGCCACCAGCCTGACTACAGGGGTCTGGAATCAGCCCCAGCATTTT. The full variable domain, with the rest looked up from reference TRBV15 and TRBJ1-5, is DAMVIQNPRYQVTQFGKPVTLSCSQTLNHNVMYWYQQKSSQAPKLLFHYYDKDFNNEADTPDNFQSRRPNTSFCFLDIRSPGLGDTAMYLCATSLTTGVWNQPQHFGDGTRLSIL.

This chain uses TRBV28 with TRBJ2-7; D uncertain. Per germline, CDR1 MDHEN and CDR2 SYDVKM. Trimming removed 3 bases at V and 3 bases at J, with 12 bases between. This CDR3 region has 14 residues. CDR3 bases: TGTGCCAGCAGTTTCGGGCCCGCCCGCTACGAGCAGTACTTC. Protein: CASSFGPARYEQYF.

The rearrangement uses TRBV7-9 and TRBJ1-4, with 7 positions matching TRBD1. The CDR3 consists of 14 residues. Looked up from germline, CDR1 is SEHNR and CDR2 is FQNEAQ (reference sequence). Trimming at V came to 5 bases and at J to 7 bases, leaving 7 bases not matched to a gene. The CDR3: CASSEDREGEKLFF. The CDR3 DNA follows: TGTGCCAGCAGCGAAGACAGGGAGGGTGAAAAACTGTTTTTT.

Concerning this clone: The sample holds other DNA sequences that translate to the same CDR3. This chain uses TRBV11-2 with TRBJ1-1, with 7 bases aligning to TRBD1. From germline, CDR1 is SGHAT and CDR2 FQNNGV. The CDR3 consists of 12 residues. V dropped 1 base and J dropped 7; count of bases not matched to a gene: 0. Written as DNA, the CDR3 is TGTGCCAGCAGCTTAGGACAGGGTGAAGCTTTCTTT. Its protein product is CASSLGQGEAFF.

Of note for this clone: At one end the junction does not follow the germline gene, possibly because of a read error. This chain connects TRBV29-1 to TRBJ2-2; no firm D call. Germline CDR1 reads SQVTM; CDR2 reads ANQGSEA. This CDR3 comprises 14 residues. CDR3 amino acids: CSVEGTPHTGELFF. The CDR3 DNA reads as TGCAGCGTCGAAGGCACCCCCCACACCGGGGAGCTGTTTTTT.

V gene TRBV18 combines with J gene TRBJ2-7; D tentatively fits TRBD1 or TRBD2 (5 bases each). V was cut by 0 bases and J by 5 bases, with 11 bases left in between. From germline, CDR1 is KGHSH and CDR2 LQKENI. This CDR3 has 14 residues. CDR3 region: CASSPPRGDHEQYF. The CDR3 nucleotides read TGTGCCAGCTCACCACCCAGAGGGGACCACGAGCAGTACTTC.

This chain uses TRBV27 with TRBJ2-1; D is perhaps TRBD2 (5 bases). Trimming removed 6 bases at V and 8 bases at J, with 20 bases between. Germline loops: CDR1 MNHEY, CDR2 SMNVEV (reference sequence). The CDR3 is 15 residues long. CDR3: CASSTGSHGIDEQFF. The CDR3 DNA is TGTGCCAGCAGCACGGGGAGCCACGGGATAGATGAGCAGTTCTTC.

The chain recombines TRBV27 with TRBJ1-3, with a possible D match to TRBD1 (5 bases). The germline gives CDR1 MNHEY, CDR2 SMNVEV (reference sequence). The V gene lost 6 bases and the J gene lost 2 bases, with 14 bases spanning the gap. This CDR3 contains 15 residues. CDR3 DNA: TGTGCCAGCAGCCCCAGGTTGGGACCTGGAAACACCATATATTTT. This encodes CASSPRLGPGNTIYF.

The DNA of the CDR3 is TGTGCCAGCAGTTACTCTGGCAGGGAAGAATTCGAGCAGTACTTC. This gives the protein CASSYSGREEFEQYF. The chain joins TRBV6-5 to TRBJ2-7; D is perhaps TRBD1 (5 bases). Trimming took 0 bases from V and 6 from J, leaving 15 bases between them. Germline CDR1 MNHEY, CDR2 SVGAGI. CDR3 size: 15 residues.

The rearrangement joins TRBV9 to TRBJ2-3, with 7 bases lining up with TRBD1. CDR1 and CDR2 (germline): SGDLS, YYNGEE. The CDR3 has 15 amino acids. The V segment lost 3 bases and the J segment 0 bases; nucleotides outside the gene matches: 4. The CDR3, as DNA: TGTGCCAGCAGCGAGGGGACAGCTAGCACAGATACGCAGTATTTT. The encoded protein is CASSEGTASTDTQYF.

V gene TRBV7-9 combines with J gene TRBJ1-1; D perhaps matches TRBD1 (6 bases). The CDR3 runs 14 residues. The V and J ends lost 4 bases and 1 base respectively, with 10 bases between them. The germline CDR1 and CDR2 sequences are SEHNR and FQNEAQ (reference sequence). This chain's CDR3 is CASSSGGRNTEAFF. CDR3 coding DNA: TGTGCCAGCAGCTCCGGGGGGCGGAACACTGAAGCTTTCTTT.

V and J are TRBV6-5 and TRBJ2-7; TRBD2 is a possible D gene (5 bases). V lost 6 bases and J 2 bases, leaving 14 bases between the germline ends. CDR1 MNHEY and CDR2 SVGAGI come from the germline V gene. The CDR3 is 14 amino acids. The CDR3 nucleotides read TGTGCCAGCAGCCAGGAGGAAGTCCCCTACGAGCAGTACTTC. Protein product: CASSQEEVPYEQYF.

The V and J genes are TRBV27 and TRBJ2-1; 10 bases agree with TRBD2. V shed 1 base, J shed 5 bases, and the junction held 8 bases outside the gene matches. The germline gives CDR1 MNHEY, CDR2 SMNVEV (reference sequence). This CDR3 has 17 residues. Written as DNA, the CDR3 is TGTGCCAGCAGTTTATATCGGGAGCGGGAGGGAAACAATGAGCAGTTCTTC. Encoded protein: CASSLYREREGNNEQFF.

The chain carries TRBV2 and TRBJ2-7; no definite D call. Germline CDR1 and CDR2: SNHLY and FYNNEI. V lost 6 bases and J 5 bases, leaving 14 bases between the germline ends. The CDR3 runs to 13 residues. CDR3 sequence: CASSNAGLDEQYF. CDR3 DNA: TGTGCCAGCAGCAATGCCGGCCTGGACGAGCAGTACTTC.

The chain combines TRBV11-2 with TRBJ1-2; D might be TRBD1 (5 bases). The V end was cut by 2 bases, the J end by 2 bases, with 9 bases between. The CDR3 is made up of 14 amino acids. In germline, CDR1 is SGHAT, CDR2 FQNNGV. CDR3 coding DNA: TGTGCCAGCAGCTTAATAGCAGGGAACTATGGCTACACCTTC. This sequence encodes CASSLIAGNYGYTF.

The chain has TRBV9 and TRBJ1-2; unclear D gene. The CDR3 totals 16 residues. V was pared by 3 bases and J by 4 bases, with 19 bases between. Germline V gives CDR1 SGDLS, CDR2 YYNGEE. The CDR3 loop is CASSASREENAYGYTF. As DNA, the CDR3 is TGTGCCAGCAGCGCCTCCCGAGAGGAAAACGCCTATGGCTACACCTTC.